These 5 T cell receptor beta chains originate from one sample sequenced in a study of Tregs in tolerant kidney transplant recipients. The repertoire was sequenced with immunoSEQ multiplex PCR; TCRdb's copy has only in-frame clones and lacks some. This table lists tens of thousands of clones. Specimen: CD8+ T cells from blood, collected before the transplant. Source of these receptors: a human donor who received a combined kidney and bone marrow transplant.

With respect to this clone: The missing CDR3 end, 3 residues past where the read stops, is filled in from the germline J gene. The chain uses TRBV20-1 and TRBJ2-3; D gene unclear. The CDR3 consists of 15 residues. Trimming pared 4 bases from V and 3 bases from J, leaving 17 bases between. Per germline, CDR1 DFQATT and CDR2 SNEGSKA (reference sequence). This CDR3 reads CSAIRPSLVTDTQYF. The DNA read from the CDR3 is TGCAGTGCTATTCGTCCTTCCCTAGTTACAGATACG.

Details on this clone: The read finishes 3 residues shy of the CDR3 end, and the germline J gene is used to complete it. The rearrangement links TRBV20-1 to TRBJ2-1, with 9 bases fitting TRBD2. The V gene's germline CDR1 is DFQATT and CDR2 SNEGSKA (reference sequence). With 0 bases clipped from V and 6 bases from J, the junction kept 3 bases outside the gene matches. The CDR3 covers 14 residues. This chain's CDR3 is CSAREVRGGNEQFF. Incomplete CDR3 DNA: TGCAGTGCTAGAGAAGTGCGGGGGGGCAATGAG.

In regard to this clone: From the germline J gene comes the end of the CDR3, since the read stops 3 residues before it. The rearrangement joins TRBV19 to TRBJ1-2; the D is unclear. The germline V gene has CDR1 LNHDA and CDR2 SQIVND (reference sequence). The CDR3 spans 12 residues. Trimming shortened V by 5 bases and J by 3 bases, and 7 bases separated the two germline ends. CDR3 DNA (partial): TGTGCCAGTAGTGGACTTTACTATGGC. Translation gives CASSGLYYG. The entire CDR3 protein reads CASSGLYYGYTF.

Remarks on this clone: The read halts 3 residues ahead of the CDR3 end, with the missing end drawn from the germline J gene. The V and J genes are TRBV5-1 and TRBJ2-7; D uncertain. V was cut by 0 bases and J by 0 bases, with 4 bases left in between. CDR3 length: 13 residues. Looked up from germline, CDR1 is SGHRS and CDR2 is YFSETQ. CDR3 sequence reads: CASSLDGSYEQYF. The covered CDR3 bases are TGCGCCAGCAGCTTGGACGGCTCCTACGAG.

To note about this clone: Read sequence stops 3 residues before the CDR3 end, and the germline J gene provides the missing end. The chain combines TRBV20-1 with TRBJ2-5; D gene uncertain. The CDR3 extends over 11 amino acids. V gave up 0 bases and J gave up 5 bases, with 4 bases separating them. Germline assignment: CDR1 DFQATT and CDR2 SNEGSKA (reference sequence). CDR3 residues: CSARDIETQYF. Incomplete CDR3 DNA: TGCAGTGCTAGAGATATCGAGACC.